A single sample gave rise to the 23 T cell receptor beta chains below, sequenced in a study of shared clonotypes between healthy human individuals. Data came from immunoSEQ multiplex PCR; TCRdb stores just in-frame clones and leaves some out. Here the sample spans millions of clones, about 92% being singletons. CD45RO-negative CD8 cells positively selected for CCR7 made up the naive population, which excluded terminally differentiated effector memory CD45RA+ cells. The source material was naive CD8+ T cells from PBMCs. These receptors all stem from a man between 18 and 35 years old in good health. Some clones in this sample may be carry-over from other donors' samples.

CDR3 DNA: TGTGCCAGCAGCTTAGATGGGGGGGGCCCCTCTGACGAGCAGTACTTC. It is translated as CASSLDGGGPSDEQYF. The chain uses TRBV7-6 and TRBJ2-7; D might be TRBD2 (7 bases). The CDR3 is made up of 16 amino acids. Trimming removed 1 base from V and 5 bases from J, with 18 bases in between. Per the germline V gene, CDR1 is SGHVS and CDR2 is FNYEAQ.

As concerns this clone: Other DNA variants within this sample encode the same CDR3. This chain joins TRBV27 and TRBJ2-7; D is unresolved. The germline CDR1 and CDR2 sequences are MNHEY and SMNVEV (reference sequence). The CDR3 contains 13 residues. V lost 2 bases and J lost 1, with 6 bases in between. The CDR3 spells CASSLSTSYEQYF. The CDR3 DNA reads TGTGCCAGCAGTTTAAGCACGTCCTACGAGCAGTACTTC.

J is TRBJ2-2 and V is TRBV9; D not certain. The V end was cut by 4 bases, the J end by 0 bases, with 16 bases between. CDR1 SGDLS and CDR2 YYNGEE come from the germline V gene. This CDR3 is built from 17 residues. The CDR3 bases are TGTGCCAGCAGCACCTCGAGGACGGAACCGAACACCGGGGAGCTGTTTTTT. It specifies CASSTSRTEPNTGELFF.

The chain has TRBV4-3 and TRBJ2-1; 10 bases match TRBD2. Germline trimming cut 0 bases from V and 2 bases from J; bases unmatched to any gene: 7. This CDR3 has 18 amino acids. In germline, CDR1 is LGHNA, CDR2 YSLEER. The CDR3 protein is CASSQERPGLAPYNEQFF. Here the CDR3 DNA reads TGCGCCAGCAGCCAAGAAAGACCGGGACTAGCGCCCTACAATGAGCAGTTCTTC.

The chain carries TRBV10-3 and TRBJ2-2; no clear D. V was shortened by 2 bases and J by 0 bases, with 13 bases between the two germline ends. This CDR3 has 17 amino acids. Germline V gene sequence: CDR1 ENHRY, CDR2 SYGVKD. The CDR3 region has the DNA TGTGCCATCAGTGAGCCCATTCAACAGACGAACACCGGGGAGCTGTTTTTT. It is translated as CAISEPIQQTNTGELFF.

The chain recombines TRBV10-3 with TRBJ1-1, with D uncertain. Germline V lookup: CDR1 ENHRY, CDR2 SYGVKD. The germline V and J ends were trimmed by 3 bases and 3 bases, with 8 bases remaining between them. This CDR3 comprises 13 residues. The CDR3 bases are TGTGCCATCAGTGATTCCCAGCACACTGAAGCTTTCTTT. Translating gives CAISDSQHTEAFF.

The V and J genes are TRBV19 and TRBJ1-1; D perhaps matches TRBD1 (5 bases). Germline assignment: CDR1 LNHDA and CDR2 SQIVND (reference sequence). Trimming removed 9 bases at V and 5 bases at J, with 13 bases between. The CDR3 spans 12 residues. The CDR3 sequence: CASALGGTEAFF. CDR3 nucleotide sequence: TGTGCCAGCGCCTTGGGGGGAACTGAAGCTTTCTTT.

The chain recombines TRBV5-1 with TRBJ2-7; 7 bases are shared with TRBD1. J was trimmed by 2 bases and V by 4 bases; bases with no gene match: 12. This CDR3 is 16 amino acids long. The germline CDR1 and CDR2 sequences are SGHRS and YFSETQ. This CDR3 reads CASSPLPGQDAYEQYF. Here the CDR3 DNA reads TGCGCCAGCAGCCCCCTCCCAGGACAGGACGCCTACGAGCAGTACTTC.

The rearrangement uses TRBV7-8 and TRBJ2-2, with D perhaps matching TRBD1 (6 bases). The V end lost 3 bases, the J end lost 8 bases, and 16 bases lay between the germline ends. Germline assignment: CDR1 SGHVS and CDR2 FQNEAQ. The CDR3 contains 15 residues. The DNA for the CDR3 is TGTGCCAGCAGCTTGGTCAGGGGCCACAGTGGGGAGCTGTTTTTT. Translation: CASSLVRGHSGELFF.

The chain has TRBV7-9 and TRBJ2-2; 13 bases align to TRBD2. Trimming took 5 bases from V and 2 from J; bases not matched to a gene: 5. Germline V gene data show CDR1 as SEHNR and CDR2 as FQNEAQ (reference sequence). This CDR3 is built from 17 residues. CDR3 in amino acids: CASSEGLAGFNTGELFF. The CDR3 DNA follows: TGTGCCAGCAGCGAGGGACTAGCGGGATTTAACACCGGGGAGCTGTTTTTT.

This clone showed up just once. The chain recombines TRBV28 with TRBJ2-1; 8 bases line up with TRBD1. Germline trimming cut 7 bases from V and 3 bases from J; bases unmatched to any gene: 11. Germline CDR1 and CDR2: MDHEN and SYDVKM. There are 16 residues in the CDR3. CDR3 amino acids: CASINPGQGRYNEQFF. CDR3 bases: TGTGCCAGCATCAACCCCGGACAGGGTCGCTACAATGAGCAGTTCTTC.

The CDR3 coding sequence is TGCGCCAGCAGCCAACGATTCGGGACTGACCAAACCAACGTCCTGACTTTC. Its translation is CASSQRFGTDQTNVLTF. V usage is TRBV4-1 and J usage is TRBJ2-6; D possibly corresponds to TRBD2 (6 bases). Trimming stripped 2 bases from V and 8 bases from J, with 19 bases between. Germline CDR1 is MGHRA and CDR2 is YSYEKL. This CDR3 is 17 amino acids long.

The chain carries TRBV27 and TRBJ2-1, with 11 bases identical to TRBD2. The CDR3 runs to 15 residues. The ends lost 3 bases at V and 6 bases at J; junction bases unmatched: 4. The germline CDR1 and CDR2 sequences are MNHEY and SMNVEV (reference sequence). The DNA of the CDR3 is TGTGCCAGCAGTTTTCTACTAGCGGGAGCCAATGAGCAGTTCTTC. Translating it yields CASSFLLAGANEQFF.

This sequence joins TRBV4-1 and TRBJ2-2; TRBD2 might be the D (6 bases). V lost 0 bases and J 7 bases, leaving 9 bases between the germline ends. There are 14 residues in the CDR3. CDR1 and CDR2 (germline): MGHRA, YSYEKL. CDR3 region: CASSQDRRVGELFF. CDR3 coding DNA: TGCGCCAGCAGCCAAGATCGGAGGGTCGGGGAGCTGTTTTTT.

The chain joins TRBV15 to TRBJ2-7; 13 nucleotides align to TRBD2. CDR3 length: 17 amino acids. The J segment lost 1 base and the V segment lost 5 bases, leaving 8 bases of the junction unmatched. Germline assignment: CDR1 LNHNV and CDR2 YYDKDF (reference sequence). CDR3 sequence: CATSDGLAGAGSYEQYF. The CDR3 nucleotides read TGTGCCACCAGCGACGGACTAGCGGGAGCGGGGTCCTACGAGCAGTACTTC.

This clone was observed a single time. The V call is TRBV7-6, the J call TRBJ2-1; TRBD2 matches 8 bases. CDR1 and CDR2 from the germline V gene are SGHVS and FNYEAQ. The ends lost 5 bases at V and 2 bases at J; junction bases unmatched: 5. The CDR3 has 15 residues. The chain's CDR3 is CASSALAGAYNEQFF. The CDR3 DNA sequence: TGTGCCAGCAGCGCGCTAGCGGGTGCCTACAATGAGCAGTTCTTC.

The chain joins TRBV28 to TRBJ1-1; TRBD1 aligns across 10 bases. Germline V gene lookup returns CDR1 MDHEN and CDR2 SYDVKM. This CDR3 comprises 15 residues. J gave up 5 bases and V 5 bases, and 8 bases lay outside the gene matches. Here the CDR3 DNA reads TGTGCCAGCAGTGTCCCGGGACAGGGGTGGACTGAAGCTTTCTTT. This translates into CASSVPGQGWTEAFF.

V is TRBV6-5 and J is TRBJ1-2, with 9 bases aligning to TRBD1. With 6 bases clipped from V and 5 bases from J, the junction kept 7 bases outside the gene matches. CDR1 MNHEY and CDR2 SVGAGI come from the germline V gene. The CDR3 extends over 14 amino acids. This CDR3 reads CASSYGDRVYGYTF. In nucleotides, the CDR3 is TGTGCCAGCAGCTACGGGGACAGGGTGTATGGCTACACCTTC.

In its sample, this clone was seen once. The V and J genes are TRBV19 and TRBJ2-7; D is unresolved. The V end lost 10 bases, the J end lost 2 bases, and 15 bases lay between the germline ends. The CDR3 runs to 13 residues. Germline CDR1 reads LNHDA; CDR2 reads SQIVND (reference sequence). Here the CDR3 DNA reads TGTGCCACTCTCGAGGAACGTACCTACGAGCAGTACTTC. As protein: CATLEERTYEQYF. Full variable domain (rest looked up from reference TRBV19 and TRBJ2-7): DGGITQSPKYLFRKEGQNVTLSCEQNLNHDAMYWYRQDPGQGLRLIYYSQIVNDFQKGDIAEGYSVSREKKESFPLTVTSAQKNPTAFYLCATLEERTYEQYFGPGTRLTVT.

J is TRBJ1-5 and V is TRBV10-3; the D gene is possibly TRBD1 (6 bases). Trimming removed 0 bases at V and 6 bases at J, with 12 bases between. This CDR3 is 15 amino acids long. Germline V gene sequence: CDR1 ENHRY, CDR2 SYGVKD. The CDR3 DNA sequence: TGTGCCATCAGTGAGTCGTGGGGGCCCTTTCAGCCCCAGCATTTT. Its translation: CAISESWGPFQPQHF.

The CDR3 DNA follows: TGTGCCAGTAGTATACCCGCGAACACCGGGGAGCTGTTTTTT. The encoded protein is CASSIPANTGELFF. The chain carries TRBV19 and TRBJ2-2; D not certain. The V gene lost 2 bases and the J gene lost 0 bases, with 4 bases spanning the gap. The CDR3 loop spans 14 amino acids. Germline CDR1 LNHDA, CDR2 SQIVND (reference sequence).

The chain links TRBV19 to TRBJ2-3; D unresolved. Trimming took 3 bases from V and 0 from J, leaving 10 bases between them. Germline values: CDR1 LNHDA, CDR2 SQIVND (reference sequence). CDR3 length equals 15 residues. CDR3 protein: CASSILHASTDTQYF. DNA for the CDR3: TGTGCCAGTAGTATTTTACACGCCAGCACAGATACGCAGTATTTT.

This sequence joins TRBV4-1 and TRBJ2-7, with 12 positions matching TRBD2. The CDR3 has 16 amino acids. Germline V lookup: CDR1 MGHRA, CDR2 YSYEKL. The V segment lost 0 bases and the J segment 4 bases; nucleotides outside the gene matches: 4. The CDR3 nucleotides are TGCGCCAGCAGCCAAGATATCACTAGCGGGAGGTACGAGCAGTACTTC. The encoded protein is CASSQDITSGRYEQYF.